This T cell receptor (beta chain) derives from a study of cytomegalovirus exposure and HLA in healthy donors. General study findings and limits: Certain sequence variants were highly shared and formed a cluster, and this cluster was likely a sequencing artifact.

Amplification used 60 Vbeta primers and 13 Jbeta primers. TCRdb keeps only in-frame clones here, not all; method: immunoSEQ multiplex PCR. The repertoire holds tens of thousands of clones, with 60% to 80% as singletons. V lost 1 base, J lost 2 bases, and 3 bases stayed unmatched. This CDR3 contains 15 residues. Looked up from germline, CDR1 is SGHTA and CDR2 is FQGNSA. For this clone: What it binds is not known.

The sequencing sample was made of PBMCs. This TCR came from a woman between 35 and 50 years old in good health and CMV-seropositive. This sequence joins TRBV7-2 and TRBJ2-3; 7 bases agree with TRBD2. Here the CDR3 DNA reads TGTGCCAGCAGCTTAGTGGGGGGGACCACAGATACGCAGTATTTT. Its protein is CASSLVGGTTDTQYF.